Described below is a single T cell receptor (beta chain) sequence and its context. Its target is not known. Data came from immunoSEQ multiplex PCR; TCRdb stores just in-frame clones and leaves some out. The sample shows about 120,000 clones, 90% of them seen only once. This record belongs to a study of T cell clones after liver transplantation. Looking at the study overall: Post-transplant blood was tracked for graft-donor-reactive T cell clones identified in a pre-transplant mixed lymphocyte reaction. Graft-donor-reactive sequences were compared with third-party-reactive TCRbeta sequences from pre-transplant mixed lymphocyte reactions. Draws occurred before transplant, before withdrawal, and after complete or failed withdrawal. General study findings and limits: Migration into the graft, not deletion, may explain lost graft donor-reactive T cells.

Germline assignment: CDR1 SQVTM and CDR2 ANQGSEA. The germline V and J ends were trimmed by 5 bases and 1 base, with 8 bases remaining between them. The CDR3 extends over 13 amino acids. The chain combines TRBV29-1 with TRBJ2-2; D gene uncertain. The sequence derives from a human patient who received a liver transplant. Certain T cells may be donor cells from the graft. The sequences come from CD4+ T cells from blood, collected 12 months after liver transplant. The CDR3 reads CSVYRQNTGELFF. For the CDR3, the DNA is TGCAGCGTTTACAGACAGAACACCGGGGAGCTGTTTTTT.